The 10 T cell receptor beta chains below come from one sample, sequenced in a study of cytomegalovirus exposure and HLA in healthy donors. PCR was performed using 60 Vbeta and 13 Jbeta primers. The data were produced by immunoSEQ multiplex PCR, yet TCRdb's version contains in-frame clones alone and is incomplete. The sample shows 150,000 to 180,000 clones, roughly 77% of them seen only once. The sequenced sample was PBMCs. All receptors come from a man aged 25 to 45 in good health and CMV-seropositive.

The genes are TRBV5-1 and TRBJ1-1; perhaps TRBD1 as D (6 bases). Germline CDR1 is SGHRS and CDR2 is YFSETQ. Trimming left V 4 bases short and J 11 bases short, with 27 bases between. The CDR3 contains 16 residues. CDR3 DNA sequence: TGCGCCAGCAGCCCTGTAAGTGGGGCCAGGGGAGATAGGGCTTTCTTT. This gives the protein CASSPVSGARGDRAFF.

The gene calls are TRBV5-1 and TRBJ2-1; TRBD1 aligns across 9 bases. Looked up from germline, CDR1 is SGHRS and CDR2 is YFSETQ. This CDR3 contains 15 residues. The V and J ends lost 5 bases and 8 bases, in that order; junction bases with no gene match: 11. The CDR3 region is CASSAGQGYKDEQFF. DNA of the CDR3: TGCGCCAGCAGTGCGGGACAGGGCTATAAGGATGAGCAGTTCTTC.

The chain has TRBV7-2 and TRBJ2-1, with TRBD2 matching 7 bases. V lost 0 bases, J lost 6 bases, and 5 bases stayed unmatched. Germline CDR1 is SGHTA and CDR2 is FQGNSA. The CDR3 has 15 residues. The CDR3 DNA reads TGTGCCAGCAGCTTAGCGGGAGGGGCCCTCAATGAGCAGTTCTTC. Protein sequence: CASSLAGGALNEQFF.

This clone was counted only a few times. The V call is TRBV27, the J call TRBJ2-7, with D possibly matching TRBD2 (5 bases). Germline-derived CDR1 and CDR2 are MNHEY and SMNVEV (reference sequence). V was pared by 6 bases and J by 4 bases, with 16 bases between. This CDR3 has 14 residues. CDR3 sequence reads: CASRKGEVGYEQYF. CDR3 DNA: TGTGCCAGCAGGAAGGGAGAGGTGGGATACGAGCAGTACTTC.

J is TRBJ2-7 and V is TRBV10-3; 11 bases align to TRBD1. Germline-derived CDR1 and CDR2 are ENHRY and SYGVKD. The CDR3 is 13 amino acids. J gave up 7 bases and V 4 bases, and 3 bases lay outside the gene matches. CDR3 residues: CAISAGTGGEQYF. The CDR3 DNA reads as TGTGCCATCAGTGCCGGGACAGGGGGAGAGCAGTACTTC.

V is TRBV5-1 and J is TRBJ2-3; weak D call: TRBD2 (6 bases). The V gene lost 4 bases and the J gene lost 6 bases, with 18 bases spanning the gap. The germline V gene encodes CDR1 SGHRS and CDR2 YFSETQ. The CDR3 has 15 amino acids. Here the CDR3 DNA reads TGCGCCAGCAGCCCCAGCGGGTTTGGTACGGATACGCAGTATTTT. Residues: CASSPSGFGTDTQYF.

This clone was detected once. Here the CDR3 DNA reads TGTGCCAGCAGCCCCACCCCAGCAGATACGCAGTATTTT. It yields the protein CASSPTPADTQYF. V gene TRBV7-3 combines with J gene TRBJ2-3; unclear D gene. Germline V gene lookup returns CDR1 SGHTA and CDR2 FQGTGA. V lost 5 bases to trimming and J lost 4 bases, with 10 bases between them. The CDR3 covers 13 residues.

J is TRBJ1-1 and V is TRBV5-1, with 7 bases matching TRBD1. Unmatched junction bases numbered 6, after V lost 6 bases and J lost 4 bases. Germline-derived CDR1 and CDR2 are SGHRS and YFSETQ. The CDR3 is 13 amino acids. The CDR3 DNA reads TGCGCCAGCAAACAGGGGACCCTCACTGAAGCTTTCTTT. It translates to CASKQGTLTEAFF. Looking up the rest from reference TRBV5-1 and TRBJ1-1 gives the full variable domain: KAGVTQTPRYLIKTRGQQVTLSCSPISGHRSVSWYQQTPGQGLQFLFEYFSETQRNKGNFPGRFSGRQFSNSRSEMNVSTLELGDSALYLCASKQGTLTEAFFGQGTRLTVV.

CDR3 region: CASSDPRGQKANYGYTF. For the CDR3, the DNA is TGTGCCAGTAGCGATCCCAGAGGGCAGAAAGCTAACTATGGCTACACCTTC. The chain uses TRBV19 and TRBJ1-2; D is uncertain. CDR1 and CDR2 from the germline V gene are LNHDA and SQIVND (reference sequence). V shed 6 bases and J shed 0 bases, with 20 bases lying between them. The CDR3 is made up of 17 amino acids.

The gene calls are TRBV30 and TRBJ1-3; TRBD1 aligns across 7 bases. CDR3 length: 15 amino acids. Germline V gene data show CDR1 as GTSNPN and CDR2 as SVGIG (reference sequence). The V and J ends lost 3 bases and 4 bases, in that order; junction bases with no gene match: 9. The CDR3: CAWRTLGTAGNTIYF. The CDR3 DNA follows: TGTGCCTGGAGAACCCTGGGGACAGCAGGAAACACCATATATTTT.